This record looks at one T cell receptor (beta chain) sequence and its context. V lost 5 bases to trimming and J lost 10 bases; unmatched junction nucleotides: 20. This CDR3 is 17 amino acids long. Per germline, CDR1 SGHAT and CDR2 FQNNGV. This entry belongs to a study of blood T cell repertoires in COVID-19. TCRdb keeps only in-frame clones here, not all; method: immunoSEQ multiplex PCR. The sample contains approximately 280,000 clones, 80% to 90% of which appear only once. The sequencing sample was made of peripheral blood. The chain links TRBV11-2 to TRBJ2-3; 8 nucleotides match TRBD1. The sequence came from a man between 35 and 55 years old with acute or convalescent COVID-19. The CDR3 sequence: CASSGWGEWGQAVPQYF. The CDR3 DNA is TGTGCCAGCAGCGGTTGGGGAGAATGGGGACAGGCCGTTCCGCAGTATTTT. Drawing the rest from reference TRBV11-2 and TRBJ2-3, the complete variable domain is EAGVAQSPRYKIIEKRQSVAFWCNPISGHATLYWYQQILGQGPKLLIQFQNNGVVDDSQLPKDRFSAERLKGVDSTLKIQPAKLEDSAVYLCASSGWGEWGQAVPQYFGPGTRLTVL.